This TCR beta chain was identified during a study of blood T cells in healthy people across ages. Through a sample-barcoded 5' primer and a J-beta primer mix, a second PCR was run for roughly 7 to 11 cycles. TCRdb reprocessed the 5' RACE reads via MiXCR and lists one record per CDR3 protein. The sample gives roughly 1,500,000 distinct CDR3 sequences, around two fifths of which show up once; around 8% is in the top ten. The donors, aged roughly 6 to 90, were healthy Caucasians from Russia. The CDR3 is 14 residues long. The ends were cut back, 2 bases at V and 1 base at J, with 8 bases in the middle. Germline V gives CDR1 SEHNR, CDR2 FQNEAQ (reference sequence).

The origin of this receptor is a woman between 18 and 29 years old in good health. The V call is TRBV7-9, the J call TRBJ1-1; D remains ambiguous. The material sequenced was blood. The CDR3 loop is CASSLRGQNTEAFF. As DNA, the CDR3 is TGTGCCAGCAGCTTAAGAGGGCAGAACACTGAAGCTTTCTTT.